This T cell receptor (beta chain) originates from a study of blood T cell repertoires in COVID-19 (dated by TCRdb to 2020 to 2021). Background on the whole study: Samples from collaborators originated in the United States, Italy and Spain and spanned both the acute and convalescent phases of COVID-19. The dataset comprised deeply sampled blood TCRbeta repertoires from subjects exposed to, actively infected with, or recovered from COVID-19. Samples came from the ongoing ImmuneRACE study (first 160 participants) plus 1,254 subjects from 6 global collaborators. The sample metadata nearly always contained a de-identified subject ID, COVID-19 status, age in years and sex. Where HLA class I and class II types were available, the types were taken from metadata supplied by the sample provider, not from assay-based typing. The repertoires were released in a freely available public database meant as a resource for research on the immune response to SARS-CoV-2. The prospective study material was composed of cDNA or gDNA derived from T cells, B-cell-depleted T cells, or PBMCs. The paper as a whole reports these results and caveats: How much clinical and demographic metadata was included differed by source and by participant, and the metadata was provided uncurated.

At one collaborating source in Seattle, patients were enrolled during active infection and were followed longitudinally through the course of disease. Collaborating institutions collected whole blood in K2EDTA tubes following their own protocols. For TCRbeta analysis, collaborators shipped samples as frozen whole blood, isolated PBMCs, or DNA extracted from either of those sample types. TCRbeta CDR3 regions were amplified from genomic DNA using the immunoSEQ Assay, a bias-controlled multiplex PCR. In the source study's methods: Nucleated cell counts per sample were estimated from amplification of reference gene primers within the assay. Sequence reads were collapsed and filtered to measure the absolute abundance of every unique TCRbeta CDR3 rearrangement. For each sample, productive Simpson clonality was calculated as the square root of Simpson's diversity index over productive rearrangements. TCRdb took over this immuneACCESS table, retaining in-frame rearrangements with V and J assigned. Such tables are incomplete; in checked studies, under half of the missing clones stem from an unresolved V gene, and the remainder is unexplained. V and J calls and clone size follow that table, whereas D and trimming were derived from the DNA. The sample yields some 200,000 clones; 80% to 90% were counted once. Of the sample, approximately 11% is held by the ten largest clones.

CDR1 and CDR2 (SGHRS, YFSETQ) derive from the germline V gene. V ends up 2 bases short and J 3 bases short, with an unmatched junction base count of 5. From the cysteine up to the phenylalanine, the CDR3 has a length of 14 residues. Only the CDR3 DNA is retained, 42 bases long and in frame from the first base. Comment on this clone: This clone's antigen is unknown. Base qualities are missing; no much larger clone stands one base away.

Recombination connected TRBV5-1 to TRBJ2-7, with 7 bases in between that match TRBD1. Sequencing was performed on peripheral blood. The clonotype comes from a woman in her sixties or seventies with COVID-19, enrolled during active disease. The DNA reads TGCGCCAGCAGCTTAAGACAGGGTAACTACGAGCAGTACTTC. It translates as CASSLRQGNYEQYF. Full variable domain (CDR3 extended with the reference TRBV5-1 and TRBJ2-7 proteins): KAGVTQTPRYLIKTRGQQVTLSCSPISGHRSVSWYQQTPGQGLQFLFEYFSETQRNKGNFPGRFSGRQFSNSRSEMNVSTLELGDSALYLCASSLRQGNYEQYFGPGTRLTVT.